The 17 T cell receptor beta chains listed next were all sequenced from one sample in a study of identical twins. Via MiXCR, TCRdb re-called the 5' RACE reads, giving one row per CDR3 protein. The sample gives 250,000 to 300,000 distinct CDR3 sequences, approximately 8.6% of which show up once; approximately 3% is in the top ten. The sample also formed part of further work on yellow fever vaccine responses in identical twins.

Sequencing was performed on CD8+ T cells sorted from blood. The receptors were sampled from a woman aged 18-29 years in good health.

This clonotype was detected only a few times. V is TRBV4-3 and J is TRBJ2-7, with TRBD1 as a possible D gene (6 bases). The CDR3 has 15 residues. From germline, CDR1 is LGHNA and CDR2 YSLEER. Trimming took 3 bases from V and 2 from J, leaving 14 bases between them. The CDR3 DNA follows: TGCGCCAGCAGCCAGGGGCGGGCAGGGGCCTACGAGCAGTACTTC. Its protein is CASSQGRAGAYEQYF.

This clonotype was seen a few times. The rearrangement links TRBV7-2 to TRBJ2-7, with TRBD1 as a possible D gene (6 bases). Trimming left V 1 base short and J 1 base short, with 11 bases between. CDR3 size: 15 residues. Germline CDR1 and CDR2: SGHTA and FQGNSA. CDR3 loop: CASSLGQDPSYEQYF. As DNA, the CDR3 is TGTGCCAGCAGCTTAGGACAGGATCCTTCCTACGAGCAGTACTTC.

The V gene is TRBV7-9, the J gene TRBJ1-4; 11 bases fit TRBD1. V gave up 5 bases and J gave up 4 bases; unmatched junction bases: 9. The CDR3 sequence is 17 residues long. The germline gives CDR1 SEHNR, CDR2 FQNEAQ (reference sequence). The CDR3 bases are TGTGCCAGCAGCCTGGACAGGGGGCCTCAGGGTAATGAAAAACTGTTTTTT. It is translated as CASSLDRGPQGNEKLFF.

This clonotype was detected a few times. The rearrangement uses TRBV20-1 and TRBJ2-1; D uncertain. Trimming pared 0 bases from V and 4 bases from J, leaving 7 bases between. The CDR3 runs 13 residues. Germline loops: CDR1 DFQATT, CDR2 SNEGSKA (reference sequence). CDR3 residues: CSARDRSYNEQFF. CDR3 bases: TGCAGTGCTAGAGATCGGTCATACAATGAGCAGTTCTTC.

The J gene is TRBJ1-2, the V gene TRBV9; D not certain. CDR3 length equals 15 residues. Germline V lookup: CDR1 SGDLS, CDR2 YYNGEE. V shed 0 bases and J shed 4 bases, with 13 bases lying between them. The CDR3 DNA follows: TGTGCCAGCAGCGTAGAGCCGGGTTGGACCTATGGCTACACCTTC. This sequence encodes CASSVEPGWTYGYTF.

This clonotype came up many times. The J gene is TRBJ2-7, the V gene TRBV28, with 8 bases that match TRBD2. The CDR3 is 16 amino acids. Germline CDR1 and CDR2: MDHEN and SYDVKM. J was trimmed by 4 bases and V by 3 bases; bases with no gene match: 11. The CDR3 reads CASSFRAGDSHYEQYF. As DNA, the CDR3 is TGTGCCAGCAGTTTTCGAGCGGGGGACTCACATTACGAGCAGTACTTC.

The CDR3 spells CASSEFTGLDNEQFF. In nucleotides, the CDR3 is TGTGCCAGCAGTGAGTTTACGGGGTTGGACAATGAGCAGTTCTTC. The V and J genes are TRBV2 and TRBJ2-1, with a weak D call TRBD2 (5 bases). CDR1 and CDR2 (germline): SNHLY, FYNNEI. The V and J ends lost 3 bases and 5 bases respectively, with 14 bases between them. There are 15 residues in the CDR3.

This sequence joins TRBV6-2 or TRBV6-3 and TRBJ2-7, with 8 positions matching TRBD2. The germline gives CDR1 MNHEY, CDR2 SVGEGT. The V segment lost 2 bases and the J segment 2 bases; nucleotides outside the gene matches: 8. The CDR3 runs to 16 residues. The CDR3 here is CASSYPLAAGPYEQYF. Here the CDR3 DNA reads TGTGCCAGCAGTTACCCACTAGCGGCAGGTCCCTACGAGCAGTACTTC.

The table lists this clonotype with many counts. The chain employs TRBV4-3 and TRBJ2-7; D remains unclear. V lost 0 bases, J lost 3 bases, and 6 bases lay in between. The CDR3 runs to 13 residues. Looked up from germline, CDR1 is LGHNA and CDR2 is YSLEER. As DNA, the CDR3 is TGCGCCAGCAGCCAAGATCGGAACTACGAGCAGTACTTC. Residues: CASSQDRNYEQYF.

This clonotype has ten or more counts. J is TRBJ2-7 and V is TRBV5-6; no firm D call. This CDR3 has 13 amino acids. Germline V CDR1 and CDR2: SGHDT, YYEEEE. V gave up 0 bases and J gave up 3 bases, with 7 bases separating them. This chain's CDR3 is CASSLVQDYEQYF. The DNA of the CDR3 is TGTGCCAGCAGCTTGGTACAAGACTACGAGCAGTACTTC. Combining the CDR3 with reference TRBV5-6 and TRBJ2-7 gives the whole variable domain DAGVTQSPTHLIKTRGQQVTLRCSPKSGHDTVSWYQQALGQGPQFIFQYYEEEERQRGNFPDRFSGHQFPNYSSELNVNALLLGDSALYLCASSLVQDYEQYFGPGTRLTVT.

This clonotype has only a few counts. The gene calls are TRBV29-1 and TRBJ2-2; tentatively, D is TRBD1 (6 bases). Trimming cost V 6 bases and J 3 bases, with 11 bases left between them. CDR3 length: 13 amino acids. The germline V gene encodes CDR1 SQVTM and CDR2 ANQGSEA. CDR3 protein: CSVQGIHTGELFF. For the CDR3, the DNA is TGCAGCGTACAGGGAATCCACACCGGGGAGCTGTTTTTT.

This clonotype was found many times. This CDR3 is CASSIWGTGEQFF. The CDR3 bases are TGCGCCAGCAGCATATGGGGTACGGGAGAGCAGTTCTTC. The chain carries TRBV5-1 and TRBJ2-1; tentative D call: TRBD2 (5 bases). There are 13 residues in the CDR3. Deletions cut 4 bases from V and 10 bases from J, with 15 bases between. Germline V CDR1 and CDR2: SGHRS, YFSETQ.

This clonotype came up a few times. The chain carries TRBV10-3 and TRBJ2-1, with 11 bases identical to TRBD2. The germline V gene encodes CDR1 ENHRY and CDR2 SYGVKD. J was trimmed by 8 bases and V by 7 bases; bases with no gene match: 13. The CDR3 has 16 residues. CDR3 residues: CAINPTSGDLSDEQFF. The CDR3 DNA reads TGTGCCATCAATCCGACTAGCGGGGATTTGTCGGATGAGCAGTTCTTC.

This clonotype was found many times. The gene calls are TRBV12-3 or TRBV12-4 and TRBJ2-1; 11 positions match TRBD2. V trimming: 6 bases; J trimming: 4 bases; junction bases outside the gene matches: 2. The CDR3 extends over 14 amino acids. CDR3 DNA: TGTGCCAGCAGCCGACTAGCGGGATACAATGAGCAGTTCTTC. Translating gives CASSRLAGYNEQFF.

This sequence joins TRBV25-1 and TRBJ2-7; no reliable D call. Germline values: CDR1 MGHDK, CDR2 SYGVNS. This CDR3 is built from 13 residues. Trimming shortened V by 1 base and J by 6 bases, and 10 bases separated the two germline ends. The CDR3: CASSESTLAEQYF. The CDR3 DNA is TGTGCCAGCAGTGAATCTACATTAGCCGAGCAGTACTTC.

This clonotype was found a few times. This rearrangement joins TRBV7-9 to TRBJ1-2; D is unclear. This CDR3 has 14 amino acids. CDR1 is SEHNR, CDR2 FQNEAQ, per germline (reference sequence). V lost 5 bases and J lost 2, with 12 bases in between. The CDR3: CASSPTDGNYGYTF. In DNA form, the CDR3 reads TGTGCCAGCAGCCCGACGGACGGGAACTATGGCTACACCTTC.

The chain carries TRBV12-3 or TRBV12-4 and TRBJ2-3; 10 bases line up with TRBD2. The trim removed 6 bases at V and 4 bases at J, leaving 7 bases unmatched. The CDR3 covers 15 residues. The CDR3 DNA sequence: TGTGCCAGCAGCTATCTAGCGGGAGCAGCAGATACGCAGTATTTT. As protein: CASSYLAGAADTQYF.